Presented here are 18 T cell receptor beta chains from one specimen sequenced in a study of cytomegalovirus exposure and HLA in healthy donors. PCR was performed using 60 Vbeta and 13 Jbeta primers. Generated by immunoSEQ multiplex PCR, the TCRdb table keeps only in-frame clones and is missing some. Of about 180,000 clones listed, around four fifths are singletons. Material for sequencing was PBMCs. These receptors were obtained from a woman aged 45-65 years in good health and CMV-seropositive.

The V call is TRBV6-4, the J call TRBJ1-1; possible D gene TRBD1, 6 bases. From germline, CDR1 is MRHNA and CDR2 SNTAGT. The CDR3 is 13 residues long. V was cut by 6 bases and J by 3 bases, with 11 bases left in between. DNA for the CDR3: TGTGCCAGCAGCCACCAGGGGCACACTGAAGCTTTCTTT. Its translation: CASSHQGHTEAFF.

The chain employs TRBV9 and TRBJ2-2; weak D call: TRBD1 (6 bases). This CDR3 is 15 amino acids long. Trimming pared 2 bases from V and 7 bases from J, leaving 15 bases between. Germline V gene data show CDR1 as SGDLS and CDR2 as YYNGEE. The CDR3 sequence is CASSVDRAGVGELFF. CDR3 in DNA: TGTGCCAGCAGCGTGGACAGAGCCGGGGTCGGGGAGCTGTTTTTT.

This clone occurred once. The V call is TRBV15, the J call TRBJ2-1; D is uncertain. Germline-derived CDR1 and CDR2 are LNHNV and YYDKDF (reference sequence). Trimming shortened V by 0 bases and J by 9 bases, and 9 bases separated the two germline ends. This CDR3 spans 13 amino acids. CDR3 amino acids: CATSRDRGAEQFF. CDR3 sequence (DNA): TGTGCCACCAGCAGAGATCGAGGAGCTGAGCAGTTCTTC.

This chain links TRBV30 with TRBJ2-3, with 7 bases identical to TRBD1. The CDR3 is made up of 14 amino acids. Trimming removed 0 bases from V and 6 bases from J; junction bases left unmatched: 6. From germline, CDR1 is GTSNPN and CDR2 SVGIG (reference sequence). The CDR3: CAWSVKGAGDTQYF. Here the CDR3 DNA reads TGTGCCTGGAGTGTAAAGGGGGCCGGGGATACGCAGTATTTT.

In its sample, this clone was seen once. This chain connects TRBV5-1 to TRBJ2-5, with D perhaps matching TRBD1 (6 bases). Trimming took 0 bases from V and 1 from J, leaving 10 bases between them. The CDR3 runs 15 residues. The V gene's germline CDR1 is SGHRS and CDR2 YFSETQ. CDR3 loop: CASSLGLGGQETQYF. The CDR3 DNA is TGCGCCAGCAGCTTGGGCTTAGGGGGCCAAGAGACCCAGTACTTC.

The V call is TRBV28, the J call TRBJ1-2; 8 bases are shared with TRBD1. CDR3 size: 15 residues. J was trimmed by 1 base and V by 7 bases; bases with no gene match: 8. The germline gives CDR1 MDHEN, CDR2 SYDVKM. The CDR3 nucleotides read TGTGCCAGCACCACACAGGGGGTCGGTAACTATGGCTACACCTTC. Amino acids: CASTTQGVGNYGYTF.

The rearrangement links TRBV27 to TRBJ2-5; D is unresolved. The J call may not be correct, given that the DNA end is closer to TRBJ2-7. The CDR3 is 16 residues long. Germline V gene sequence: CDR1 MNHEY, CDR2 SMNVEV (reference sequence). This CDR3 reads CASSLTLTALDYEQYF. CDR3 DNA sequence: TGTGCCAGCAGTTTAACTTTGACCGCGCTGGACTACGAGCAGTACTTC.

The chain couples TRBV2 to TRBJ2-7; TRBD2 matches at 9 bases. With 2 bases clipped from V and 6 bases from J, the junction kept 5 bases outside the gene matches. CDR1 SNHLY and CDR2 FYNNEI come from the germline V gene. The CDR3 extends over 14 amino acids. CDR3 amino acids: CASSERAGGPEQYF. For the CDR3, the DNA is TGTGCCAGCAGTGAAAGGGCGGGGGGGCCCGAGCAGTACTTC.

This chain joins TRBV30 and TRBJ2-3, with no clear D. CDR3 length: 11 residues. Looked up from germline, CDR1 is GTSNPN and CDR2 is SVGIG (reference sequence). V lost 5 bases and J lost 6, with 9 bases in between. Written as DNA, the CDR3 is TGTGCCTGGGAGATCAAGGATACGCAGTATTTT. Its protein is CAWEIKDTQYF. Full variable domain (remainder filled in from reference TRBV30 and TRBJ2-3): SQTIHQWPATLVQPVGSPLSLECTVEGTSNPNLYWYRQAAGRGLQLLFYSVGIGQISSEVPQNLSASRPQDRQFILSSKKLLLSDSGFYLCAWEIKDTQYFGPGTRLTVL.

The V and J genes are TRBV6-4 and TRBJ2-5; tentatively, D is TRBD2 (6 bases). Germline V CDR1 and CDR2: MRHNA, SNTAGT. The V gene lost 2 bases and the J gene lost 7 bases, with 17 bases spanning the gap. The CDR3 has 15 amino acids. CDR3: CASSDKAGPLGTQYF. For the CDR3, the DNA is TGTGCCAGCAGTGACAAGGCGGGGCCCCTAGGGACCCAGTACTTC.

The chain employs TRBV6-1 and TRBJ1-1; D unclear. CDR1 and CDR2 (germline): MNHNS, SASEGT. The CDR3 length is 13 residues. Trimming shortened V by 1 base and J by 1 base, and 4 bases separated the two germline ends. CDR3 in amino acids: CASSEGQNTEAFF. The CDR3 region has the DNA TGTGCCAGCAGTGAAGGACAGAACACTGAAGCTTTCTTT.

This chain uses TRBV10-1 with TRBJ2-5; maybe TRBD1 (5 bases). The DNA end is a closer match to TRBJ2-7, so the J assignment may be wrong. Germline V gene lookup returns CDR1 WNHNN and CDR2 SYGVQD (reference sequence). This CDR3 is built from 13 residues. The CDR3 coding sequence is TGCGCCAGCAGAGGCAGGGAAGCCTACGAGCAGTACTTC. It encodes CASRGREAYEQYF.

The chain has TRBV2 and TRBJ1-1, with 7 bases fitting TRBD1. The germline gives CDR1 SNHLY, CDR2 FYNNEI. With 11 bases clipped from V and 2 bases from J, the junction kept 8 bases outside the gene matches. There are 13 residues in the CDR3. The DNA for the CDR3 is TGTGCCTCCACTCAGGGGGAAAACACTGAAGCTTTCTTT. Translation gives CASTQGENTEAFF.

CDR3 sequence: CASSVGEGDSRNTEAFF. The CDR3 nucleotides are TGTGCCAGCAGCGTAGGGGAAGGGGACAGCCGGAACACTGAAGCTTTCTTT. The V gene is TRBV9, the J gene TRBJ1-1; TRBD1 matches 7 bases. Germline assignment: CDR1 SGDLS and CDR2 YYNGEE. The CDR3 consists of 17 residues. The V segment lost 0 bases and the J segment 1 base; nucleotides outside the gene matches: 9. Drawing the rest from reference TRBV9 and TRBJ1-1, the complete variable domain is DSGVTQTPKHLITATGQRVTLRCSPRSGDLSVYWYQQSLDQGLQFLIQYYNGEERAKGNILERFSAQQFPDLHSELNLSSLELGDSALYFCASSVGEGDSRNTEAFFGQGTRLTVV.

The chain links TRBV25-1 to TRBJ1-4, with 7 bases matching TRBD1. V was clipped by 4 bases and J by 8 bases; unmatched bases: 4. Germline V gene data show CDR1 as MGHDK and CDR2 as SYGVNS. The CDR3 extends over 13 amino acids. CDR3 in DNA: TGTGCCAGCAGTGGAACAGGGGAGGAAAAACTGTTTTTT. Translated: CASSGTGEEKLFF. The entire variable domain, with the rest obtained from reference TRBV25-1 and TRBJ1-4, is as follows: EADIYQTPRYLVIGTGKKITLECSQTMGHDKMYWYQQDPGMELHLIHYSYGVNSTEKGDLSSESTVSRIRTEHFPLTLESARPSHTSQYLCASSGTGEEKLFFGSGTQLSVL.

This clone showed up just once. The V and J genes are TRBV30 and TRBJ1-1; possibly TRBD1 for D (6 bases). Germline loops: CDR1 GTSNPN, CDR2 SVGIG (reference sequence). V lost 3 bases, J lost 4 bases, and 12 bases lay in between. The CDR3 contains 13 residues. In nucleotides, the CDR3 is TGTGCCTGGAGAGAAGGGGGGGGCACTGAAGCTTTCTTT. Residues: CAWREGGGTEAFF.

This clone came up a few times. The chain joins TRBV6-6 to TRBJ1-2, with TRBD1 as a possible D gene (5 bases). Trimming pared 4 bases from V and 4 bases from J, leaving 10 bases between. The CDR3 has 13 amino acids. From germline, CDR1 is MNHNY and CDR2 SVGAGI (reference sequence). The CDR3 here is CASSSWGGYGYTF. The DNA of the CDR3 is TGTGCCAGCAGTTCCTGGGGCGGCTATGGCTACACCTTC.

V usage is TRBV7-2 and J usage is TRBJ2-3; possibly TRBD2 for D (5 bases). The CDR3 has 14 residues. Germline V gene sequence: CDR1 SGHTA, CDR2 FQGNSA. V was trimmed by 5 bases and J by 3 bases, leaving 12 bases between them. The CDR3 nucleotides are TGTGCCAGCAGCGCCTACAGAGGGACAGATACGCAGTATTTT. Translation gives CASSAYRGTDTQYF. The full variable domain, rest sourced from reference TRBV7-2 and TRBJ2-3, is GAGVSQSPSNKVTEKGKDVELRCDPISGHTALYWYRQSLGQGLEFLIYFQGNSAPDKSGLPSDRFSAERTGGSVSTLTIQRTQQEDSAVYLCASSAYRGTDTQYFGPGTRLTVL.